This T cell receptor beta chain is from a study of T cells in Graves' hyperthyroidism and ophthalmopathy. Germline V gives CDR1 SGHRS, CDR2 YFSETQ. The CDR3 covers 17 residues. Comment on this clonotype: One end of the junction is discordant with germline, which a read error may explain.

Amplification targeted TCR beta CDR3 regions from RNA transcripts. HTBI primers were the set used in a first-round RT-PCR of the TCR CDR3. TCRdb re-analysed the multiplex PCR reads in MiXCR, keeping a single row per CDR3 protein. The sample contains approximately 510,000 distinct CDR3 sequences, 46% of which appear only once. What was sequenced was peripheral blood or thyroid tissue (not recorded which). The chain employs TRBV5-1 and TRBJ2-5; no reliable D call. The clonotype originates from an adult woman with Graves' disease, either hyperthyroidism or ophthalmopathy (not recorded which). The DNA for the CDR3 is TGTGCCAGCAGTTTTCACAAGCCCAGGCTGACCCAAGAGACCCAGTACTTC. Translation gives CASSFHKPRLTQETQYF.